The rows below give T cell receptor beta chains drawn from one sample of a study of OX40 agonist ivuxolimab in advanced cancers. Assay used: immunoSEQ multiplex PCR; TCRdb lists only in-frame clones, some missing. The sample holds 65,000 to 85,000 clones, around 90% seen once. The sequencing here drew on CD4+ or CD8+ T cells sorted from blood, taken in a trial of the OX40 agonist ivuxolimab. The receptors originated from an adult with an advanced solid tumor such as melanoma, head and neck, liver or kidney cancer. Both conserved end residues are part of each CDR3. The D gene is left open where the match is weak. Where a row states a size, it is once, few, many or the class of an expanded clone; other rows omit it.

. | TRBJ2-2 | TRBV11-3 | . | TGTGCCAGCAGCCCGGACCGGTTTCCAACCGGGGAGCTGTTTTTT | CASSPDRFPTGELFF
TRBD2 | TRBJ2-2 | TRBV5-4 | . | TGTGCCAGCAGGCCGGAGCGGGGGAACACCGGGGAGCTGTTTTTT | CASRPERGNTGELFF
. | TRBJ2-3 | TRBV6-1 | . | TGTGCCAGCAGTGAAGTGGCGGGTCGTGCCGGAGGTTCACAGTATTTT | CASSEVAGRAGGSQYF
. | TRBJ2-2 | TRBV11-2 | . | TGTGCCATCCCCACTAGTATAGGCACCGGGGAGCTGTTTTTT | CAIPTSIGTGELFF
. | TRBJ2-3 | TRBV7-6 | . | TGTGCCAGCAGCTTAGGGTCGTTGGTAGGAGATACGCAGTATTTT | CASSLGSLVGDTQYF
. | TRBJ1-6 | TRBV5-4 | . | TGTGCCAGCAGCTTGGAAGTAGGGGGACTTGAGTCACCCCTCCACTTT | CASSLEVGGLESPLHF
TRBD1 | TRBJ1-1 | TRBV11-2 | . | TGTGCCAGCAGCTCCAGGGGGGGCACTGAAGCTTTCTTT | CASSSRGGTEAFF
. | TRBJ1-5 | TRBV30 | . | TGTGCCTGGAGTGTACATCTCGGTCAGCCCCAGCATTTT | CAWSVHLGQPQHF
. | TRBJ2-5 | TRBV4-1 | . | TGCGCCAGCAGCCAAGATCTTAGCCGAGAGACCCAGTACTTC | CASSQDLSRETQYF
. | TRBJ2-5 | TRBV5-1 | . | TGCGCCAGCAGCTTGATGTTTAATCAAGAGACCCAGTACTTC | CASSLMFNQETQYF
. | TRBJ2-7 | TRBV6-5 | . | TGTGCCAGCAGTTACTCGGAGACCGATCCCCCCTACGAGCAGTACTTC | CASSYSETDPPYEQYF
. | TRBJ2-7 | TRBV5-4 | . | TGTGCCAGCAGCTTGTTTCAGGCGAACCCCTACGAGCAGTACTTC | CASSLFQANPYEQYF
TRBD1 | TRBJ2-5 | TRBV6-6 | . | TGTGCCAGCAGTCACGGGACAGGGGGTGGAGAGACCCAGTACTTC | CASSHGTGGGETQYF
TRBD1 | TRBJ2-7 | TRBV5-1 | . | TGCGCCAGCAGCATGACAGGGGGCGAGGACTACGAGCAGTACTTC | CASSMTGGEDYEQYF
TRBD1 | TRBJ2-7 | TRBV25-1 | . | TGTGCCAGCAGTGTAAAGGGGGCTAACGAGCAGTACTTC | CASSVKGANEQYF
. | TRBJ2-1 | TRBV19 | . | TGTGCCAGTAGTTTGGGATTTGGCAATGAGCAGTTCTTC | CASSLGFGNEQFF
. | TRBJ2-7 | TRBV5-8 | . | TGTGCCAGCAGCTTTGGAAGCTCCTACGAGCAGTACTTC | CASSFGSSYEQYF
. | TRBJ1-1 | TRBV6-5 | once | TGTGCCAGCAGTTACAACGGTAAGAACACTGAAGCTTTCTTT | CASSYNGKNTEAFF
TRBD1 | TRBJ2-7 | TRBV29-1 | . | TGCAGCGGCCGGGGACAGGGGGTCGAGCAGTACTTC | CSGRGQGVEQYF
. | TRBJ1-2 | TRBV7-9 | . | TGTGCCAGCAGCTTAGGTGCGGAGGGCTACACCTTC | CASSLGAEGYTF
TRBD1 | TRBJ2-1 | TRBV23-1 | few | TGCGCCAGCAGTGACGCGACAGGGTATGTCTTC | CASSDATGYVF
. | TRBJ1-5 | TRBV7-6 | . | TGTGCCAGCAGCTTATGGGGATGGGGCAATCAGCCCCAGCATTTT | CASSLWGWGNQPQHF
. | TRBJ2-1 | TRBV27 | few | TGTGCCAGCAGTTTCGGAAGTTACAATGAGCAGTTCTTC | CASSFGSYNEQFF
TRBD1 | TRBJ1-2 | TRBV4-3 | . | TGCGCCAGCAGCCAAGATCCGACAGGGCCCGGCTACACCTTC | CASSQDPTGPGYTF
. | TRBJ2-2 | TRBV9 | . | TGTGCCAGCAGCGCAGGAGGGGTGGTAACGAACACCGGGGAGCTGTTTTTT | CASSAGGVVTNTGELFF
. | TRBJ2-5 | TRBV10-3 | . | TGTGCCATCAGTGAGGGCATCCCCGACGGGGAGACCCAGTACTTC | CAISEGIPDGETQYF
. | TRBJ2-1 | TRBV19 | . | TGTGCCAGTACGGGACCCCTTGTCCCCTACAATGAGCAGTTCTTC | CASTGPLVPYNEQFF
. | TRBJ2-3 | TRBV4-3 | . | TGCGCCAGCAGCCAAGACGGATCGGGGGAAGCAGATACGCAGTATTTT | CASSQDGSGEADTQYF
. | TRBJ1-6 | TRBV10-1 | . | TGCGCCAGCAGTGAGTCGACTGAGGGGGACAATTCACCCCTCCACTTT | CASSESTEGDNSPLHF
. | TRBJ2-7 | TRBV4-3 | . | TGCGCCAGCAGCCAAGAGCCGGCAGGGGTCTCCTACGAGCAGTACTTC | CASSQEPAGVSYEQYF
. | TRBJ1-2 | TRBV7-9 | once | TGTGCCAGCGGAGTGCGAACGGCCGGCTACACCTTC | CASGVRTAGYTF
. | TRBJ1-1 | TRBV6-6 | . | TGTGCCAGCAGCCCGGGCCGTGGCACTGAAGCTTTCTTT | CASSPGRGTEAFF
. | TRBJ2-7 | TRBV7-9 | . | TGTGCCAGCAGCTTAGGGCGCGAGCAGTACTTC | CASSLGREQYF
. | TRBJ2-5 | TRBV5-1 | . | TGCGCCAGCAGCTTGGCGGTCTTCGGGGGAAACCAAGAGACCCAGTACTTC | CASSLAVFGGNQETQYF
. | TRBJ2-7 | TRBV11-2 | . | TGTGCCAGCAGCTTAGTAGGGTCCTACGAGCAGTACTTC | CASSLVGSYEQYF
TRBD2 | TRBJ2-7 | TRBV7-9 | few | TGTGCCAGCAGCTCTACCGCCTCCGGGGGGGGTCCTCAGTGGTACTTC | CASSSTASGGGPQWYF
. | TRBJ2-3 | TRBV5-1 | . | TGCGCCAGCAGCTTAGAGGGGGGCTTAAGGACAGATACGCAGTATTTT | CASSLEGGLRTDTQYF
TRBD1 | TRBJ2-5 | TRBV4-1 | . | TGCGCCAGCAGCCAAGAGGCCCCCGGGACAGATCAAGAGACCCAGTACTTC | CASSQEAPGTDQETQYF
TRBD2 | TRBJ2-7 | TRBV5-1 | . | TGCGCCAGCAGCTTAGGAAGCGGGGATTCCTACGAGCAGTACTTC | CASSLGSGDSYEQYF
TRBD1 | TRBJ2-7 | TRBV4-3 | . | TGCGCCAGCAGCCTTCAGGACAGGGGGGAGGCCTACGAGCAGTACTTC | CASSLQDRGEAYEQYF
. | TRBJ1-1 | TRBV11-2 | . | TGTGCCAGCAGCTTTCTGGTGACACAGGACACTGAAGCTTTCTTT | CASSFLVTQDTEAFF
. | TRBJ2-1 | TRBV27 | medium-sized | TGTGCCAGCAGCCCCGACGTAGCAAACTACAATGAGCAGTTCTTC | CASSPDVANYNEQFF